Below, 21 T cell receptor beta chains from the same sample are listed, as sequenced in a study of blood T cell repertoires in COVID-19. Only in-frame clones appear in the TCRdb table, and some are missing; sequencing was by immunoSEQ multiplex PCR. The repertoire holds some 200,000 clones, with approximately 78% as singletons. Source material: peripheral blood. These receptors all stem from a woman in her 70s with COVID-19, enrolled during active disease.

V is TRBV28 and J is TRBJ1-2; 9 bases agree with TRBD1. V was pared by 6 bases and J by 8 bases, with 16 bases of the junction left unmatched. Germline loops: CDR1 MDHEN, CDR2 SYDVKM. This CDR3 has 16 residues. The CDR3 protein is CASSESNTGGQKGYTF. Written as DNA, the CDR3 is TGTGCCAGCAGCGAATCAAATACAGGGGGCCAGAAGGGCTACACCTTC.

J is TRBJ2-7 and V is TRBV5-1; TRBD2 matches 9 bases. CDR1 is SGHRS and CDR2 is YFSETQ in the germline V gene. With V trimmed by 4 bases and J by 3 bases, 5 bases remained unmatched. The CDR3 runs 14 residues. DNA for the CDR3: TGCGCCAGCAGCCTTAGCGGGAGTTACTACGAGCAGTACTTC. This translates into CASSLSGSYYEQYF.

The DNA for the CDR3 is TGTGCCAGCAGCCCCGGGTCCTCCGAATACACCTACGAGCAGTACTTC. It encodes CASSPGSSEYTYEQYF. J is TRBJ2-7 and V is TRBV7-9; D unclear. CDR1 is SEHNR and CDR2 is FQNEAQ in the germline V gene (reference sequence). The CDR3 runs 16 residues. The V end was cut by 5 bases, the J end by 2 bases, with 19 bases between. Using reference TRBV7-9 and TRBJ2-7 for the parts outside the CDR3, the full variable domain is DTGVSQNPRHKITKRGQNVTFRCDPISEHNRLYWYRQTLGQGPEFLTYFQNEAQLEKSRLLSDRFSAERPKGSFSTLEIQRTEQGDSAMYLCASSPGSSEYTYEQYFGPGTRLTVT.

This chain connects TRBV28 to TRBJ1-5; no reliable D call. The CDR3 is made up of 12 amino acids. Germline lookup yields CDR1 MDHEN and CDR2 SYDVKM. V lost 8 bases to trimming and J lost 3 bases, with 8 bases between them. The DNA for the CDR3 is TGTGCCAGCCCAGTGATCAATCAGCCCCAGCATTTT. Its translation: CASPVINQPQHF.

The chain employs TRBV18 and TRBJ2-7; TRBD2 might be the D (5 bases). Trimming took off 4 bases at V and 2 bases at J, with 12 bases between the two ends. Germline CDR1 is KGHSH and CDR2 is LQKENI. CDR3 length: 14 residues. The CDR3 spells CASSLGAVTYEQYF. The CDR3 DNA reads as TGTGCCAGCTCACTGGGAGCAGTAACCTACGAGCAGTACTTC.

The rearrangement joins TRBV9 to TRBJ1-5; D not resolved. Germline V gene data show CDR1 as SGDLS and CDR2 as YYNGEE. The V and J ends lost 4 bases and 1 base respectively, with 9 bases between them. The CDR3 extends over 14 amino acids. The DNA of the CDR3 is TGTGCCAGCAGCTCCCTTATGAGCAATCAGCCCCAGCATTTT. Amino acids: CASSSLMSNQPQHF. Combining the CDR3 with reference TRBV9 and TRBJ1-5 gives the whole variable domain DSGVTQTPKHLITATGQRVTLRCSPRSGDLSVYWYQQSLDQGLQFLIQYYNGEERAKGNILERFSAQQFPDLHSELNLSSLELGDSALYFCASSSLMSNQPQHFGDGTRLSIL.

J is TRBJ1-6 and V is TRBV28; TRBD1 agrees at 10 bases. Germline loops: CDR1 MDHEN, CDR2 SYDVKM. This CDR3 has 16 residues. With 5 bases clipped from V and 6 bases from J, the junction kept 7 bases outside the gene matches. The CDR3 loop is CASSPPGTGANSPLHF. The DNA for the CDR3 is TGTGCCAGCAGTCCCCCCGGGACAGGGGCTAATTCACCCCTCCACTTT.

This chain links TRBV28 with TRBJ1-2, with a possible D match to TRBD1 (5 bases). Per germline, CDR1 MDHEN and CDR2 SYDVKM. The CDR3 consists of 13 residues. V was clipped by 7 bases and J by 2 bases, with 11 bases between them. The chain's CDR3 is CASTLGANYGYTF. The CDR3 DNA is TGTGCCAGCACCCTAGGGGCGAACTATGGCTACACCTTC.

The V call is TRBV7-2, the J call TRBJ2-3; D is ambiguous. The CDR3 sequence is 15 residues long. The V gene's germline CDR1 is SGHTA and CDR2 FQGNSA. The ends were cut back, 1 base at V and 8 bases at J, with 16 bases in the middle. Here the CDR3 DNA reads TGTGCCAGCAGCTTAGTTAACACTAACCCTGGTACGCAGTATTTT. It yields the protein CASSLVNTNPGTQYF.

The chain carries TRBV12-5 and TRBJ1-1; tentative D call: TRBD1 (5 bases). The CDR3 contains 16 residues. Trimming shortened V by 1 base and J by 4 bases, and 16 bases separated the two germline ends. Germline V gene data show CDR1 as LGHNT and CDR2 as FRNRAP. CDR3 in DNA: TGTGCTAGTGGTTTGGCCACCCCGGGGGGACGCACTGAAGCTTTCTTT. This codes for CASGLATPGGRTEAFF.

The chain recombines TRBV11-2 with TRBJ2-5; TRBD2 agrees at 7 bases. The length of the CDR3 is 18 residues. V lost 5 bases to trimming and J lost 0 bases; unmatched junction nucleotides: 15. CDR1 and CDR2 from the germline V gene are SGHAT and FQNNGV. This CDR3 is CASSGEKRDAWDQETQYF. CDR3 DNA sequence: TGTGCCAGCAGCGGCGAGAAGCGGGACGCCTGGGACCAAGAGACCCAGTACTTC.

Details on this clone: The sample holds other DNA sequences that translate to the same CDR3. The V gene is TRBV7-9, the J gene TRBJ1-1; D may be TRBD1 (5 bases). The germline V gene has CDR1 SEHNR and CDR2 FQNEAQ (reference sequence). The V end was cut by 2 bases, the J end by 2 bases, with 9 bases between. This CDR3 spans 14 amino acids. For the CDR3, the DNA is TGTGCCAGCAGCTTACTTCAGGGAAACACTGAAGCTTTCTTT. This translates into CASSLLQGNTEAFF.

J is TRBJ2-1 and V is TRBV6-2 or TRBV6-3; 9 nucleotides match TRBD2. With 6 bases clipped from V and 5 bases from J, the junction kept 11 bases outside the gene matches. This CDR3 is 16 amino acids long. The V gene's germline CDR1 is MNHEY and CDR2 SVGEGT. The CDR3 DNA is TGTGCCAGCAGACCTTCAGCGGGAGGCAATAACAATGAGCAGTTCTTC. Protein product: CASRPSAGGNNNEQFF.

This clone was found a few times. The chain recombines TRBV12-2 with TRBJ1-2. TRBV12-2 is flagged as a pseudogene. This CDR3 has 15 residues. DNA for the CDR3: TGTGCAAGTCGCGAGATAAGACACGGACTAGGAGGCTACACCTTC. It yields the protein CASREIRHGLGGYTF.

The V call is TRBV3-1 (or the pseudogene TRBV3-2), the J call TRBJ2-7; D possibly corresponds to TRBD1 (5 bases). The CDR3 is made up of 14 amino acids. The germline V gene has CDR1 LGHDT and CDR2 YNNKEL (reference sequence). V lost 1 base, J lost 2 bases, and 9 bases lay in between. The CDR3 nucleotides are TGTGCCAGCAGCCAAGCTCGACAGCCCTACGAGCAGTACTTC. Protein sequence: CASSQARQPYEQYF.

The CDR3 DNA is TGTGCCAGCAGCTCCGACAGGACCCTTTCACCCCTCCACTTT. Translation: CASSSDRTLSPLHF. This rearrangement joins TRBV7-6 to TRBJ1-6; D might be TRBD1 (6 bases). V was clipped by 4 bases and J by 9 bases, with 13 bases between them. The CDR3 totals 14 residues. In germline, CDR1 is SGHVS, CDR2 FNYEAQ. The entire variable domain, with the rest obtained from reference TRBV7-6 and TRBJ1-6, is as follows: GAGVSQSPRYKVTKRGQDVALRCDPISGHVSLYWYRQALGQGPEFLTYFNYEAQQDKSGLPNDRFSAERPEGSISTLTIQRTEQRDSAMYRCASSSDRTLSPLHFGNGTRLTVT.

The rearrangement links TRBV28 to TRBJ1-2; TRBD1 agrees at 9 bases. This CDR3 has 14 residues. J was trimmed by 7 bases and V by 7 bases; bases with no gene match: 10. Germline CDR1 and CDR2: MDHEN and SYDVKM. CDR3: CASTTGGEIGGYTF. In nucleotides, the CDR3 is TGTGCCAGCACTACAGGGGGCGAGATCGGTGGCTACACCTTC.

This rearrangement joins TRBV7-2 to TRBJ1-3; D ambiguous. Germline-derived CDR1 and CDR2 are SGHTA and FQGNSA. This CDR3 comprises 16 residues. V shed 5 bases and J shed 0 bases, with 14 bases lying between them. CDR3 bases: TGTGCCAGCAGCCCCAGAGCGAGAGCCTCTGGAAACACCATATATTTT. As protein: CASSPRARASGNTIYF.

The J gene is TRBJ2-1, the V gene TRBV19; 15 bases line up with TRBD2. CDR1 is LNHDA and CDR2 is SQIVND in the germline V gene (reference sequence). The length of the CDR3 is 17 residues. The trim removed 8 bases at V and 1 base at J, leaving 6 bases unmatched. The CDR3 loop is CASLGLAGGTSYNEQFF. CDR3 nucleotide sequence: TGTGCCAGTTTGGGACTAGCGGGAGGTACTTCCTACAATGAGCAGTTCTTC.

The CDR3 DNA is TGTGCCAGCAGTTACGGGGCAGGGGGTCAAGATACGCAGTATTTT. Its protein is CASSYGAGGQDTQYF. The J gene is TRBJ2-3, the V gene TRBV6-2 or TRBV6-3, with 7 bases aligning to TRBD1. J was trimmed by 5 bases and V by 2 bases; bases with no gene match: 7. CDR1 and CDR2 from the germline V gene are MNHEY and SVGEGT. The CDR3 loop spans 15 amino acids.

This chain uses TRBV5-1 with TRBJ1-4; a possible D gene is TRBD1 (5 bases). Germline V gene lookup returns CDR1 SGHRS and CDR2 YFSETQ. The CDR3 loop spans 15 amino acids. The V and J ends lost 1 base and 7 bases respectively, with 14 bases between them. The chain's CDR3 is CASSLQGISGEKLFF. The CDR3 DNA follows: TGCGCCAGCAGCTTGCAGGGAATATCGGGTGAAAAACTGTTTTTT.